One and the same sample provided the 18 T cell receptor beta chains below, sequenced in a study of identifying expanded T cells in peripheral blood. The protocol was immunoSEQ multiplex PCR, while the TCRdb copy is restricted to in-frame clones and leaves out a portion. The table includes 50,000 to 65,000 clones, approximately 90% detected once. Sequencing input: blood. These receptors originate from a person aged 18 to 69 in good health.

The V call is TRBV6-6, the J call TRBJ1-1; no definite D call. CDR3 size: 16 residues. The germline V gene encodes CDR1 MNHNY and CDR2 SVGAGI (reference sequence). With 5 bases removed from V and 0 bases from J, the gap between germline ends came to 16 bases. The CDR3 sequence: CASSNRNLPMNTEAFF. DNA for the CDR3: TGTGCCAGCAGTAACCGGAATCTCCCGATGAACACTGAAGCTTTCTTT.

The V and J genes are TRBV28 and TRBJ2-6; D not certain. The germline V gene has CDR1 MDHEN and CDR2 SYDVKM. V lost 8 bases and J 4 bases, leaving 9 bases between the germline ends. This CDR3 comprises 13 residues. The CDR3 protein is CASGLGGANVLTF. The DNA of the CDR3 is TGTGCCAGCGGTCTGGGAGGGGCCAACGTCCTGACTTTC. The full variable domain, completed using reference TRBV28 and TRBJ2-6, is DVKVTQSSRYLVKRTGEKVFLECVQDMDHENMFWYRQDPGLGLRLIYFSYDVKMKEKGDIPEGYSVSREKKERFSLILESASTNQTSMYLCASGLGGANVLTFGAGSRLTVL.

V gene TRBV19 combines with J gene TRBJ1-5; TRBD1 matches 9 bases. After removal of 5 bases from V and 6 bases from J, the junction contained 8 bases not matched to a gene. This CDR3 is built from 15 residues. Germline values: CDR1 LNHDA, CDR2 SQIVND (reference sequence). CDR3 amino acids: CASSPGTGMFQPQHF. CDR3 sequence (DNA): TGTGCCAGTAGTCCAGGGACAGGGATGTTTCAGCCCCAGCATTTT.

The chain has TRBV11-2 and TRBJ2-7; a possible D gene is TRBD2 (5 bases). Germline V CDR1 and CDR2: SGHAT, FQNNGV. Trimming took off 3 bases at V and 4 bases at J, with 13 bases between the two ends. The CDR3 contains 14 residues. CDR3 DNA: TGTGCCAGCAGCTTGGACTCTCCGGGGTACGAGCAGTACTTC. Translating it yields CASSLDSPGYEQYF.

The chain carries TRBV11-2 and TRBJ2-7, with TRBD2 as a possible D gene (6 bases). This CDR3 is built from 11 residues. V gave up 7 bases and J gave up 6 bases, with 10 bases separating them. Germline V gene lookup returns CDR1 SGHAT and CDR2 FQNNGV. The CDR3 DNA sequence: TGTGCCAGCACCGGGGGTTTCGAGCAGTACTTC. Translating it yields CASTGGFEQYF.

The chain couples TRBV19 to TRBJ2-1; 13 nucleotides align to TRBD2. Per germline, CDR1 LNHDA and CDR2 SQIVND (reference sequence). The junction had 6 bases not matched to a gene; V was cut back by 6 bases and J by 7 bases. The CDR3 spans 15 residues. CDR3 coding DNA: TGTGCCAGTAGCACCGGACTAGCGGGAGTTAATGAGCAGTTCTTC. This codes for CASSTGLAGVNEQFF.

V gene TRBV7-2 combines with J gene TRBJ2-3; D uncertain. The CDR3 is 11 residues long. V was pared by 5 bases and J by 3 bases, with 3 bases between. The germline V gene has CDR1 SGHTA and CDR2 FQGNSA. CDR3 DNA sequence: TGTGCCAGCAGCCTGACAGATACGCAGTATTTT. It yields the protein CASSLTDTQYF.

The chain uses TRBV5-1 and TRBJ2-2; D perhaps matches TRBD1 (6 bases). The CDR3 covers 14 residues. The germline V gene has CDR1 SGHRS and CDR2 YFSETQ. Trimming removed 4 bases at V and 6 bases at J, with 13 bases between. DNA for the CDR3: TGCGCCAGCAGCGCTAAGCAGGGGTCCGGGGAGCTGTTTTTT. It specifies CASSAKQGSGELFF.

This chain joins TRBV11-2 and TRBJ1-2; D not certain. Looked up from germline, CDR1 is SGHAT and CDR2 is FQNNGV. V was pared by 5 bases and J by 7 bases, with 11 bases between. The CDR3 length is 12 residues. The CDR3 DNA reads as TGTGCCAGCAGCCCCCAGGCGAGTGGCTACACCTTC. Its protein is CASSPQASGYTF.

This clone is a singleton in its sample. The gene calls are TRBV28 and TRBJ2-1; 9 positions agree with TRBD2. The CDR3 spans 15 residues. Germline trimming cut 4 bases from V and 7 bases from J; bases unmatched to any gene: 8. Germline V lookup: CDR1 MDHEN, CDR2 SYDVKM. CDR3 sequence reads: CASSYLREGRNEQFF. DNA of the CDR3: TGTGCCAGCAGTTACTTGCGGGAGGGCAGAAATGAGCAGTTCTTC. Full variable domain (missing parts from reference TRBV28 and TRBJ2-1): DVKVTQSSRYLVKRTGEKVFLECVQDMDHENMFWYRQDPGLGLRLIYFSYDVKMKEKGDIPEGYSVSREKKERFSLILESASTNQTSMYLCASSYLREGRNEQFFGPGTRLTVL.

The rearrangement uses TRBV5-6 and TRBJ1-1; D is perhaps TRBD1 (5 bases). The CDR3 contains 13 residues. The germline V gene has CDR1 SGHDT and CDR2 YYEEEE. The V gene lost 0 bases and the J gene lost 12 bases, with 15 bases spanning the gap. The CDR3 bases are TGTGCCAGCAGCTTGGGCAGGGTCGCGGTGTCTTTCTTT. Its translation is CASSLGRVAVSFF. Full variable domain (remainder filled in from reference TRBV5-6 and TRBJ1-1): DAGVTQSPTHLIKTRGQQVTLRCSPKSGHDTVSWYQQALGQGPQFIFQYYEEEERQRGNFPDRFSGHQFPNYSSELNVNALLLGDSALYLCASSLGRVAVSFFGQGTRLTVV.

This chain links TRBV5-4 with TRBJ2-7, with 7 nucleotides matching TRBD2. The CDR3 contains 16 residues. From germline, CDR1 is SGHNT and CDR2 YYREEE (reference sequence). The junction had 13 bases not matched to a gene; V was cut back by 3 bases and J by 4 bases. The CDR3 DNA reads TGTGCCAGCAGCTCCCCGAGCGGGGAAGGGAGATACGAGCAGTACTTC. This encodes CASSSPSGEGRYEQYF.

V usage is TRBV5-1 and J usage is TRBJ2-1; 9 bases line up with TRBD1. After removal of 0 bases from V and 7 bases from J, the junction contained 5 bases not matched to a gene. Germline V gives CDR1 SGHRS, CDR2 YFSETQ. CDR3 length equals 15 residues. The CDR3: CASSLAGTGINEQFF. The CDR3, as DNA: TGCGCCAGCAGCTTGGCCGGGACAGGGATAAATGAGCAGTTCTTC.

The J gene is TRBJ1-2, the V gene TRBV30, with 7 bases that match TRBD1. Germline CDR1 is GTSNPN and CDR2 is SVGIG (reference sequence). The CDR3 has 14 amino acids. Trimming at V came to 3 bases and at J to 3 bases, leaving 7 bases not matched to a gene. The CDR3 spells CAWRGDSSYYGYTF. In nucleotides, the CDR3 is TGTGCCTGGAGGGGGGACAGCTCCTACTATGGCTACACCTTC.

The chain uses TRBV4-3 and TRBJ1-6, with D possibly being TRBD1 (5 bases). The ends were cut back, 1 base at V and 7 bases at J, with 11 bases in the middle. The length of the CDR3 is 15 residues. Germline lookup yields CDR1 LGHNA and CDR2 YSLEER. The CDR3 nucleotides are TGCGCCAGCAGCCAAGTCTGGGACTCGAATTCACCCCTCCACTTT. Its translation: CASSQVWDSNSPLHF.

The J gene is TRBJ2-2, the V gene TRBV11-2; TRBD2 might be the D (5 bases). This CDR3 comprises 16 residues. CDR1 SGHAT and CDR2 FQNNGV come from the germline V gene. Trimming cost V 1 base and J 4 bases, with 13 bases left between them. The CDR3, as DNA: TGTGCCAGCAGCTTAGCCCATGGGAGAGGCACCGGGGAGCTGTTTTTT. Translating it yields CASSLAHGRGTGELFF.

The V call is TRBV11-3, the J call TRBJ2-2, with 10 bases that match TRBD1. Germline CDR1 SGHNT, CDR2 YENEEA. Trimming removed 5 bases from V and 6 bases from J; junction bases left unmatched: 6. This CDR3 region has 15 residues. The CDR3 is CASSTGGTGAGELFF. CDR3 in DNA: TGTGCCAGCAGCACAGGGGGGACAGGGGCCGGGGAGCTGTTTTTT. The whole variable domain, filled in from reference TRBV11-3 and TRBJ2-2, reads EAGVVQSPRYKIIEKKQPVAFWCNPISGHNTLYWYLQNLGQGPELLIRYENEEAVDDSQLPKDRFSAERLKGVDSTLKIQPAELGDSAVYLCASSTGGTGAGELFFGEGSRLTVL.

As to this clone: One end of the junction fails to match germline, which may point to a read error. V gene TRBV10-1 combines with J gene TRBJ1-5; D is ambiguous. Germline values: CDR1 WNHNN, CDR2 SYGVQD (reference sequence). The CDR3 loop spans 15 amino acids. The CDR3 sequence: CASRPTTPRNRPQHF. In nucleotides, the CDR3 is TGCGCCAGCAGGCCAACAACCCCCCGGAATCGGCCCCAGCATTTT.